This TCR beta chain appears in the sequencing data of a study of control samples from healthy donors and cancer patients. This clone was picked up one time. V was clipped by 10 bases and J by 0 bases, with 22 bases between them. Germline V gene lookup returns CDR1 KGHSH and CDR2 LQKENI. CDR3 size: 18 residues. Data came from immunoSEQ multiplex PCR; TCRdb stores just in-frame clones and leaves some out. The table records just under 75,000 clones, roughly 90% of them present only once. What was sequenced was blood. The V call is TRBV18, the J call TRBJ2-6; TRBD1 might be the D (6 bases). This TCR was recovered from a woman aged 50 to 65 in good health. CDR3 nucleotide sequence: TGTGCCACCACAGGTGACGACAGGAGGCCCTCTGGGGCCAACGTCCTGACTTTC. Its protein is CATTGDDRRPSGANVLTF.